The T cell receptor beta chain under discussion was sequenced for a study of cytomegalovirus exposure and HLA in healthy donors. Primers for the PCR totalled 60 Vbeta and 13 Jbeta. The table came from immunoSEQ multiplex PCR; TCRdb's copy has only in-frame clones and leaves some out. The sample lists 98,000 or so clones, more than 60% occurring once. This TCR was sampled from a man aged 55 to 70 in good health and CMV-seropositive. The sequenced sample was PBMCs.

Here the CDR3 DNA reads TGTGCCAGCAGCCTGGCAGGGTCGGGCTATGGCTACACCTTC. Translating gives CASSLAGSGYGYTF. The J gene is TRBJ1-2, the V gene TRBV7-9, with D tentatively TRBD1 (5 bases). V lost 5 bases to trimming and J lost 4 bases, with 14 bases between them. Per germline, CDR1 SEHNR and CDR2 FQNEAQ (reference sequence). The CDR3 extends over 14 amino acids.